The source of this TCR beta chain is a study of cytomegalovirus exposure and HLA in healthy donors. Findings of the study overall: Associated with HLA alleles at 0.05 false discovery rate in a later analysis were 16,951 TCR beta sequences.

PCR employed 60 Vbeta and 13 Jbeta primers. Data came from immunoSEQ multiplex PCR; TCRdb stores just in-frame clones and leaves some out. The sample has 150,000 or so clones, around 78% seen once; the top ten hold about 1%. This clone was counted once. The antigen is unknown. The ends were cut back, 2 bases at V and 5 bases at J, with 15 bases in the middle. Per the germline V gene, CDR1 is MNHEY and CDR2 is SMNVEV (reference sequence). The CDR3 runs 15 residues. This chain connects TRBV27 to TRBJ2-5; D might be TRBD1 (6 bases). The source of this sequence is a woman aged 40-49 years in good health and CMV-seronegative. Sequencing was performed on PBMCs. The CDR3 sequence: CASSLSFRQGETQYF. DNA for the CDR3: TGTGCCAGCAGTTTAAGTTTTCGGCAGGGGGAGACCCAGTACTTC.